This T cell receptor beta chain was recorded in a study of blood T cell repertoires in COVID-19. At the level of the study: Samples of COVID-19 (acute and convalescent) were obtained from the United States, Italy and Spain. PBMCs, B-cell-depleted T cells, or T cells were the source of the cDNA or gDNA that made up the material.

As handled by the study authors: Amplification of reference gene primers was used by the study to estimate nucleated cell counts. Repertoires were generated with immunoSEQ multiplex PCR, while TCRdb's copy carries only in-frame clones and drops some. V and J calls and clone size come straight from that table; D and trimming were deduced from the DNA. The table has more than 300,000 clones, around 91% seen once; the top ten hold around 1%. This TCR came from a middle-aged woman with COVID-19, enrolled during active disease. The sample taken for sequencing was peripheral blood.

The DNA of the CDR3 is TGTGCCAGCAGCTTTAGCCCCAAACAGGGGAAGCAGTACTTC. It specifies CASSFSPKQGKQYF. V and J are TRBV7-9 and TRBJ2-5, with 7 bases that match TRBD1. This CDR3 has 14 residues. Trimming cost V 3 bases and J 11 bases; bases outside gene matches: 12. Germline values: CDR1 SEHNR, CDR2 FQNEAQ (reference sequence).